This TCR beta chain was retrieved from a study of blood T cells in healthy people across ages. Broader study findings: From one million sequenced T cells, diversity estimates were lower bounds.

A second PCR, run for about 6 to 12 cycles, used a sample-barcoded 5' primer plus a J-beta primer mix. TCRdb reprocessed the 5' RACE reads via MiXCR and lists one record per CDR3 protein. The data hold about 830,000 distinct CDR3 sequences, with 55% to 65% observed a single time. Details on this clonotype: The antigen is undetermined.

The TCR comes from a man aged 25-45 years in good health. The specimen was blood.

CDR3 nucleotides: TGTGCCAGCAGCTCCCGGGACAGGGGTGAGGAGACCCAGTACTTC. This gives the protein CASSSRDRGEETQYF. This chain links TRBV11-1 with TRBJ2-5; 10 bases agree with TRBD1. Germline V gene lookup returns CDR1 SGHAT and CDR2 FQDESV (reference sequence). CDR3 length equals 15 residues. V lost 4 bases, J lost 5 bases, and 7 bases stayed unmatched.